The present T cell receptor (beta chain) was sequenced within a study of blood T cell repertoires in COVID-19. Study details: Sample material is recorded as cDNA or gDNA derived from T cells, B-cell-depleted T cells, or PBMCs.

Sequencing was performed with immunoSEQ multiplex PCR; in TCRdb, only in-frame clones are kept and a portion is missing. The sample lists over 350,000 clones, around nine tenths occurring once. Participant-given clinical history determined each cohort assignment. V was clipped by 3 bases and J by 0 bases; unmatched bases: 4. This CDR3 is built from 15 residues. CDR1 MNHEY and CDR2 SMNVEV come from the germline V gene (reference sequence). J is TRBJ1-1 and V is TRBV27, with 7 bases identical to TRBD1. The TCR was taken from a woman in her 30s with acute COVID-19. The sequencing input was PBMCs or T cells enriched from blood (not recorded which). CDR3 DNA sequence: TGTGCCAGCAGTTTTCAGGGGGTCATGAACACTGAAGCTTTCTTT. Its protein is CASSFQGVMNTEAFF.